This T cell receptor beta chain was obtained from a study of blood T cell repertoires in COVID-19 (dated by TCRdb to about 2020). Regarding the complete study: Collaborator samples came from the United States, Italy and Spain and covered acute and convalescent phases of COVID-19. The material from the prospective study consisted of cDNA or gDNA derived from T cells, B-cell-depleted T cells, or PBMCs. The dataset comprised deeply sampled blood TCRbeta repertoires from subjects exposed to, actively infected with, or recovered from COVID-19. A de-identified subject ID, COVID-19 status, age in years and sex were almost always included in the sample metadata. The samples were drawn from two sources: the first 160 participants of the ongoing ImmuneRACE study, and 1,200 or so subjects contributed by 6 global collaborators. The repertoires were released in a freely available public database intended as a resource for research on the immune response to SARS-CoV-2. Where available, HLA class I and class II types were obtained from metadata supplied by the sample provider rather than from assay-based typing.

A word on this clone: There is no known antigen for this receptor. The input lacks base qualities; no much larger clone sits a single base away.

Results the study describes overall, beyond this receptor: The quantity of clinical and demographic metadata differed by source and by participant and was supplied without curation.

V is clipped by 2 bases and J by 7 bases, and the sequence between their germline boundaries is 9 bases long. The CDR3, from cysteine to phenylalanine, totals 14 residues. Of all the DNA, just the CDR3 is kept, 42 bases in frame from base 1. CDR1 is given as MNHNY and CDR2 as SVGAGI, both from the germline V gene (reference sequence). The immunoSEQ Assay, a bias-controlled multiplex PCR, was used to amplify TCRbeta CDR3 regions from genomic DNA. For the original study's pipeline: Within the assay, amplification of reference gene primers was used to estimate how many nucleated cells each sample contained. To quantify the absolute abundance of each unique TCRbeta CDR3 rearrangement, sequence reads were collapsed and filtered. For each sample, productive Simpson clonality was calculated by taking the square root of Simpson's diversity index across productive rearrangements. TCRdb retrieved this table from immuneACCESS and kept in-frame rearrangements only. Not all clones are present; in checked studies, unresolved V genes account for under half, and no reason is known for the remainder. The D gene and trimming were derived from the DNA, and the V and J assignments and clone size from that table. The sample table holds 250,000 or so clones, of which roughly nine tenths were seen once. Roughly 6.3% of the sample is in the top ten clones.

Each collaborating institution followed its own protocols to collect whole blood in K2EDTA tubes. For TCRbeta analysis, collaborator samples were shipped as frozen whole blood, as isolated PBMCs, or as DNA extracted from either sample type. This chain is built from TRBV6-6 and TRBJ1-6, with a weak D call of TRBD1 (5 bases match). The source is a man in his 60s with acute or convalescent COVID-19. Sequencing used peripheral blood. For the CDR3, the sequence is CASSYTGSNSPLHF. The sequenced DNA is TGTGCCAGCAGTTACACAGGATCGAATTCACCCCTCCACTTT.